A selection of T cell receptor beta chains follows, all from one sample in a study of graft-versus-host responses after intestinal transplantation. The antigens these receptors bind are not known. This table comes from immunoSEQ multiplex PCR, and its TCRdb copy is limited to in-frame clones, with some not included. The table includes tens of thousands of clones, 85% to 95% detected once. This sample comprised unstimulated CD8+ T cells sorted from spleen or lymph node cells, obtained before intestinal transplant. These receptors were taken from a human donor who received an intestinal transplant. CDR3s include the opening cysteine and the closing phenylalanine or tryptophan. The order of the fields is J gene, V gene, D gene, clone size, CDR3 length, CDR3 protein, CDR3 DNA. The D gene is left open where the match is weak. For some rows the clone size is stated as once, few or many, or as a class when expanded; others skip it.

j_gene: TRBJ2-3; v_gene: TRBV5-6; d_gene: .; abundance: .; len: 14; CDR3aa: CASSWTLGTDTQYF; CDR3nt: TGTGCCAGCAGCTGGACTCTGGGAACAGATACGCAGTATTTT
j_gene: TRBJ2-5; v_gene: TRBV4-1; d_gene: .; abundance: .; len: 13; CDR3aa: CASSNTETETQYF; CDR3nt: TGCGCCAGCAGCAATACAGAGACGGAGACCCAGTACTTC
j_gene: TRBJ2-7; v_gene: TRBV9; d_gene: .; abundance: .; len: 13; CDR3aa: CASQGDRPYEQYF; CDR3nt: TGTGCCAGCCAAGGGGATCGGCCCTACGAGCAGTACTTC
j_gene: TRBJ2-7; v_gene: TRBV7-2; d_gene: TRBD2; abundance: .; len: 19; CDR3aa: CASSPTGGLAGASSYEQYF; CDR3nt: TGTGCCAGCAGCCCAACGGGAGGACTAGCGGGGGCGAGCTCCTACGAGCAGTACTTC
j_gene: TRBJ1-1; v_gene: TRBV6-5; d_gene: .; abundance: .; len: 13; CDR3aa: CASSYRGGTEAFF; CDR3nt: TGTGCCAGCAGTTACAGGGGAGGCACTGAAGCTTTCTTT
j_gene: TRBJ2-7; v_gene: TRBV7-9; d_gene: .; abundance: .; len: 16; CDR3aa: CASSPRALVDSYEQYF; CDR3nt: TGTGCCAGCAGCCCAAGAGCCCTAGTGGACTCCTACGAGCAGTACTTC
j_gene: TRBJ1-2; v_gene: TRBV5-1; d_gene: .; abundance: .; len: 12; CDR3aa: CASSPGDYGYTF; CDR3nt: TGCGCCAGCAGCCCGGGGGACTATGGCTACACCTTC
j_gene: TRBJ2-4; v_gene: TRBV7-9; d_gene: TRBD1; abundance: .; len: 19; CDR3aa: CASSRIQLDRGIAKNIQYF; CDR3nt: TGTGCCAGCAGCCGAATCCAATTGGACAGGGGGATAGCCAAAAACATTCAGTACTTC
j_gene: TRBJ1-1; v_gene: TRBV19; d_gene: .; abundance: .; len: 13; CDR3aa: CASSIVQYTEAFF; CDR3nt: TGTGCCAGTAGTATAGTCCAATACACTGAAGCTTTCTTT
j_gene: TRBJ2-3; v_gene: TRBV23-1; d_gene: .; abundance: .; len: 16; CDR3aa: CASTRRPGSRVDTQYF; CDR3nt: TGCGCCAGCACCCGACGTCCGGGGTCGAGGGTGGATACGCAGTATTTT
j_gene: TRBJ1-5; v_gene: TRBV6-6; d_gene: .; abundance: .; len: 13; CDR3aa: CASGLGSNQPQHF; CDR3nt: TGTGCCAGCGGACTGGGTAGCAATCAGCCCCAGCATTTT
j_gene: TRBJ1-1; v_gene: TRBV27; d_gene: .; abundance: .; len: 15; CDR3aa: CASSSRDKEGTEAFF; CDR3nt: TGTGCCAGCAGTTCGCGCGATAAAGAGGGCACTGAAGCTTTCTTT
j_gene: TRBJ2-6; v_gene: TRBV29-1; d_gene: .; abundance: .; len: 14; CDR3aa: CSVAGESGANVLTF; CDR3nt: TGCAGCGTCGCGGGTGAATCTGGGGCCAACGTCCTGACTTTC
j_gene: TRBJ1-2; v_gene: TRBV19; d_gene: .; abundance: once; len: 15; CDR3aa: CASSIGWRVEYGYTF; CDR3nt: TGTGCCAGTAGTATCGGTTGGAGGGTTGAATATGGCTACACCTTC
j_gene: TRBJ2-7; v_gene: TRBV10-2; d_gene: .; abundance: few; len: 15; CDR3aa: CASSESAPGPYEQYF; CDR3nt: TGCGCCAGCAGTGAGTCGGCCCCGGGTCCCTACGAGCAGTACTTC
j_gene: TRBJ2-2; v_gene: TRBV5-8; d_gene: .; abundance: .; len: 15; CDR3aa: CASSYRTVNTGELFF; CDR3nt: TGTGCCAGCAGCTACCGAACTGTGAACACCGGGGAGCTGTTTTTT
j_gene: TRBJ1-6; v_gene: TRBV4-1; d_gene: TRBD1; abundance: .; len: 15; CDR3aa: CASSQVGTANSPLHF; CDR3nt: TGCGCCAGCAGCCAAGTGGGGACAGCTAATTCACCCCTCCACTTT
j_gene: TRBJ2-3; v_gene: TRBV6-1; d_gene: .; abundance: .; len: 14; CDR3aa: CASMGLSSTDTQYF; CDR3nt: TGTGCCAGCATGGGCTTGTCTAGCACAGATACGCAGTATTTT
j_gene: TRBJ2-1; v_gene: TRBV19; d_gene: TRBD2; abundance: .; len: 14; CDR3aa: CASTPGGGYNEQFF; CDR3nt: TGTGCCAGTACTCCGGGGGGGGGCTACAATGAGCAGTTCTTC
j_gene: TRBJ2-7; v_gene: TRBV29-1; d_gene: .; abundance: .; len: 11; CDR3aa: CSVRGSYEQYF; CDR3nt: TGCAGCGTGAGAGGCTCCTACGAGCAGTACTTC
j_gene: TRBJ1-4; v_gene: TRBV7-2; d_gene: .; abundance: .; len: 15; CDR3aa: CASRLRQTTNEKLFF; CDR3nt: TGTGCCAGCAGACTAAGACAGACAACTAATGAAAAACTGTTTTTT
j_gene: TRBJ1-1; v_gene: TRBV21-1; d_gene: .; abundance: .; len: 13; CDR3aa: CASSNAGNTEAFF; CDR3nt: TGTGCCAGCAGCAACGCAGGGAACACTGAAGCTTTCTTT
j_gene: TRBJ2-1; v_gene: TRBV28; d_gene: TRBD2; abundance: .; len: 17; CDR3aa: CASSITSGGALGNEQFF; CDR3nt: TGTGCCAGCAGTATAACTAGCGGGGGGGCCCTGGGGAATGAGCAGTTCTTC
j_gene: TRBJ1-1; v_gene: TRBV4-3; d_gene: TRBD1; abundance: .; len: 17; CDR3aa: CASSQDGAGGVSTEAFF; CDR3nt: TGCGCCAGCAGCCAAGACGGGGCAGGGGGTGTGAGCACTGAAGCTTTCTTT
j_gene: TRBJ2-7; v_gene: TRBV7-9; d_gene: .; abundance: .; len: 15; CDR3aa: CASSLAWESSYEQYF; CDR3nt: TGTGCCAGCAGCTTAGCTTGGGAGAGCTCCTACGAGCAGTACTTC
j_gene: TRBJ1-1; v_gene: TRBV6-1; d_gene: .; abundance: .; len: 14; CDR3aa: CASSEWGGNTEAFF; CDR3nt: TGTGCCAGCAGTGAATGGGGGGGGAACACTGAAGCTTTCTTT
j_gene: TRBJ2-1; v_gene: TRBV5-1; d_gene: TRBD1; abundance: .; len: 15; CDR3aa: CASSLVAGGSDEQFF; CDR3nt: TGCGCCAGCAGCTTGGTGGCAGGGGGCTCAGATGAGCAGTTCTTC
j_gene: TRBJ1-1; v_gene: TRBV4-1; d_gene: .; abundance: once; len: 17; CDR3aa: CASSHRSVAGVNTEAFF; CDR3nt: TGCGCCAGCAGCCATCGGTCCGTGGCAGGGGTGAACACTGAAGCTTTCTTT
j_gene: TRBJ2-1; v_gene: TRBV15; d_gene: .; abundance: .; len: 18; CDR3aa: CATSRSEGLSSSYNEQFF; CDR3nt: TGTGCCACCAGCAGATCCGAGGGACTTTCCAGCTCCTACAATGAGCAGTTCTTC
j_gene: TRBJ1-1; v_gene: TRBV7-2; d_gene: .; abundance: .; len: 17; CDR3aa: CASSLEGSGFGNTEAFF; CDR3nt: TGTGCCAGCAGCTTAGAGGGGTCAGGGTTTGGGAACACTGAAGCTTTCTTT
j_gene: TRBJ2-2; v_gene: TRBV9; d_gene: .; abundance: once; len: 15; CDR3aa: CASSVGGANTGELFF; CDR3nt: TGTGCCAGCAGCGTAGGGGGGGCGAACACCGGGGAGCTGTTTTTT
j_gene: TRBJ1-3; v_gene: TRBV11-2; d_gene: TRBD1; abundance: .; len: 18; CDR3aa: CASSLSQGARFSGNTIYF; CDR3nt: TGTGCCAGCAGTCTTAGTCAGGGGGCGCGATTCTCTGGAAACACCATATATTTT
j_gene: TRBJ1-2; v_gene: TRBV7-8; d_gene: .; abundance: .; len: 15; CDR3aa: CASSLAPGGSDGYTF; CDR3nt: TGTGCCAGCAGCTTAGCGCCCGGAGGATCGGATGGCTACACCTTC
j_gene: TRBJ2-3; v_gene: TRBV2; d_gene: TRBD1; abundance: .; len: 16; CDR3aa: CASSDRGLRRTDTQYF; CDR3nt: TGTGCCAGCAGTGACAGGGGGCTGAGGCGAACAGATACGCAGTATTTT
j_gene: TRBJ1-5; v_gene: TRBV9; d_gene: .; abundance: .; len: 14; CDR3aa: CASSAEDSNQPQHF; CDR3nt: TGTGCCAGCAGCGCAGAAGATAGCAATCAGCCCCAGCATTTT
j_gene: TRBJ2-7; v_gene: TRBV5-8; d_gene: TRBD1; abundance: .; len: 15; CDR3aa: CASRGDRGPSYEQYF; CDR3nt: TGTGCCAGCAGAGGGGACAGGGGGCCCTCCTACGAGCAGTACTTC
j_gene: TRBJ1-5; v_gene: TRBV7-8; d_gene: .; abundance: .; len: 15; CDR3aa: CASSLEGAWDQPQHF; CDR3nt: TGTGCCAGCAGCTTAGAAGGGGCCTGGGATCAGCCCCAGCATTTT
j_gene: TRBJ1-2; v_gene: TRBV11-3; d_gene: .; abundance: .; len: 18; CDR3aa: CASSLDVVGQSPNYGYTF; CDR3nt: TGTGCCAGCAGCTTAGATGTAGTTGGACAGAGCCCTAACTATGGCTACACCTTC
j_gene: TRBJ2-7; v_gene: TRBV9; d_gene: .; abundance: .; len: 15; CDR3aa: CASSATGTGVYEQYF; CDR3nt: TGTGCCAGCAGCGCCACCGGGACGGGGGTCTACGAGCAGTACTTC
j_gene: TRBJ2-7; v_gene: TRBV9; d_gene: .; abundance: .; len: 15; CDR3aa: CASSVAGHSSYEQYF; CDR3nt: TGTGCCAGCAGCGTAGCGGGACACAGCTCCTACGAGCAGTACTTC
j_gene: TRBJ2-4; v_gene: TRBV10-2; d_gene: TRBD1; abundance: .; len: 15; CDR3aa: CASSDEGAGKNIQYF; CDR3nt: TGCGCCAGCAGTGATGAGGGGGCAGGCAAAAACATTCAGTACTTC
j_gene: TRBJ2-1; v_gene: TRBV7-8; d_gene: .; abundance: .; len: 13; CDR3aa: CASSLPPSLTAFF; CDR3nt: TGTGCCAGCAGCTTACCCCCAAGCCTAACCGCCTTCTTC
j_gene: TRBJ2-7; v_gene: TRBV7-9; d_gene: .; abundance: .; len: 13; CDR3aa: CASSFLGAYEQYF; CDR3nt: TGTGCCAGCAGCTTTTTAGGGGCCTACGAGCAGTACTTC
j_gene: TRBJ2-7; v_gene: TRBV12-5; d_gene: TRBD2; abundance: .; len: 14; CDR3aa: CASAHSGAWYEQYF; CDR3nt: TGTGCTAGTGCACACAGCGGGGCTTGGTACGAGCAGTACTTC
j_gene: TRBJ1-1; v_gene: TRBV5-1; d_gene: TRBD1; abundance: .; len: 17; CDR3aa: CASSPARRDRVYTEAFF; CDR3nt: TGCGCCAGCAGCCCCGCTCGTCGGGACAGGGTATACACTGAAGCTTTCTTT
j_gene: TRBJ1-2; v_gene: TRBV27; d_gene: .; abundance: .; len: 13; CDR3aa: CASSYTKNYGYTF; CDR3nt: TGTGCCAGCAGTTACACGAAGAACTATGGCTACACCTTC
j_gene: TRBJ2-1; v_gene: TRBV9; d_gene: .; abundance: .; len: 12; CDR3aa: CASSGQQGRKFF; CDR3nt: TGTGCCAGCAGCGGGCAACAGGGTAGGAAGTTCTTC
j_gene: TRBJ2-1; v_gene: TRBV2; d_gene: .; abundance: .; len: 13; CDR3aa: CASGAAPALEQFF; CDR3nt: TGTGCCAGCGGGGCAGCACCTGCTTTAGAGCAGTTCTTC
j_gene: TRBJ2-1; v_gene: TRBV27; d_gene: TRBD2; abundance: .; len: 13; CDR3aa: CASSPGGVNEQFF; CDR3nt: TGTGCCAGCAGTCCCGGGGGGGTTAATGAGCAGTTCTTC
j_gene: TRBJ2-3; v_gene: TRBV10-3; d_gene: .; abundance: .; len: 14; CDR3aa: CAISESDFTDTQYF; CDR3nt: TGTGCCATCAGTGAGTCGGACTTTACAGATACGCAGTATTTT
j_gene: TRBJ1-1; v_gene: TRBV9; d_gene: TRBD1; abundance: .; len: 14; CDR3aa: CASSHTGGGTEAFF; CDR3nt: TGTGCCAGCAGCCATACAGGGGGGGGGACTGAAGCTTTCTTT
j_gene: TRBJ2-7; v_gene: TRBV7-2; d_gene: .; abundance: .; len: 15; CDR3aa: CASSLGGESSYEQYF; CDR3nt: TGTGCCAGCAGCTTGGGGGGAGAAAGCTCCTACGAGCAGTACTTC
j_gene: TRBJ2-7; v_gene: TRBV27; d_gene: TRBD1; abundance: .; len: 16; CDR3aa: CASSLRQGLGSYEQYF; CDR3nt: TGTGCCAGCAGTCTACGACAGGGTCTTGGTTCCTACGAGCAGTACTTC
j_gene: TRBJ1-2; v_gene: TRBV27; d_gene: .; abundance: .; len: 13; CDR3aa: CASSSGWGDGYTF; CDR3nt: TGTGCCAGCAGCTCGGGGTGGGGGGATGGCTACACCTTC
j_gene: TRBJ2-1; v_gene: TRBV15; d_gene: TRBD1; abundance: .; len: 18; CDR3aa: CATSRPLLVGTGVNEQFF; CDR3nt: TGTGCCACCAGCAGACCCCTTTTGGTCGGGACAGGGGTCAATGAGCAGTTCTTC
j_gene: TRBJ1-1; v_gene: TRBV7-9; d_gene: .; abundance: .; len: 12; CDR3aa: CASGSMTPEAFF; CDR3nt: TGTGCCAGCGGATCTATGACACCTGAAGCTTTCTTT
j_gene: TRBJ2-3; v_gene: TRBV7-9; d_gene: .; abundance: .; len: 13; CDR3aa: CASSPGGLDTQYF; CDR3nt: TGTGCCAGCAGCCCGGGGGGCTTAGATACGCAGTATTTT
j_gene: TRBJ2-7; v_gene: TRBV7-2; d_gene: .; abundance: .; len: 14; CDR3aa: CASSPSSLRYEQYF; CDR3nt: TGTGCCAGCAGCCCTAGCAGTCTGCGGTACGAGCAGTACTTC
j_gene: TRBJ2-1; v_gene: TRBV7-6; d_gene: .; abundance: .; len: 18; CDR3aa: CASSSPRGLVPSYNEQFF; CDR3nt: TGTGCCAGCAGCTCCCCCCGTGGACTGGTTCCCTCCTACAATGAGCAGTTCTTC
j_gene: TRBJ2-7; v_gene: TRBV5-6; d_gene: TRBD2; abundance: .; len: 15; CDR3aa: CASSLLAGVAYEQYF; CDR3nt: TGTGCCAGCAGCTTGTTAGCGGGGGTTGCCTACGAGCAGTACTTC